Shown below are 29 T cell receptor beta chains from a single sample sequenced in a study of blood T cell repertoires in COVID-19 (dated by TCRdb to 2020 to 2022). Preparation of the library involved the immunoSEQ multiplex PCR assay. In its TCRdb copy, this immuneACCESS table keeps in-frame sequences only and misses some clones. Where compared with another copy, unresolved V genes explain less than half of these, and the others have no known cause. The sample data list fewer than 150,000 clones, and 80% to 85% of these were observed just once. About 8% of the sample goes to the ten largest clones. Sequencing input: peripheral blood. These receptor sequences come from a human donor in a cohort sampled during active COVID-19.

The J gene is TRBJ2-1, the V gene TRBV4-2; perhaps TRBD2 as D (7 bases). Trimming took 1 base from V and 8 from J, leaving 18 bases between them. The germline CDR1 and CDR2 sequences are LGHNA and YNFKEQ. The CDR3 contains 16 residues. The CDR3 region has the DNA TGTGCCAGCAGCCAAGTAGGGGGGGGGCAGGAATATGAGCAGTTCTTC. Protein: CASSQVGGGQEYEQFF.

The V gene is TRBV27, the J gene TRBJ1-1, with D tentatively TRBD1 (6 bases). V lost 3 bases, J lost 3 bases, and 20 bases lay in between. CDR1 is MNHEY and CDR2 is SMNVEV in the germline V gene (reference sequence). The CDR3 is made up of 17 amino acids. CDR3 bases: TGTGCCAGCAGTTTTTTCAGGATAGGGGGGAGGGACACTGAAGCTTTCTTT. This sequence encodes CASSFFRIGGRDTEAFF.

V usage is TRBV3-1 (or the pseudogene TRBV3-2) and J usage is TRBJ2-3, with D tentatively TRBD2 (5 bases). Trimming removed 3 bases at V and 1 base at J, with 14 bases between. This CDR3 spans 16 amino acids. Germline CDR1 and CDR2: LGHDT and YNNKEL (reference sequence). The CDR3 reads CASSQSSSWGTDTQYF. The CDR3 bases are TGTGCCAGCAGCCAGTCATCTAGCTGGGGCACAGATACGCAGTATTTT.

V gene TRBV18 combines with J gene TRBJ1-1; TRBD1 might be the D (6 bases). The CDR3 has 14 residues. The germline V and J ends were trimmed by 0 bases and 5 bases, with 10 bases remaining between them. Germline CDR1 KGHSH, CDR2 LQKENI. The CDR3 DNA reads as TGTGCCAGCTCACCACCATCAGGGGTGACTGAAGCTTTCTTT. This sequence encodes CASSPPSGVTEAFF.

V usage is TRBV3-1 (or the pseudogene TRBV3-2) and J usage is TRBJ2-1; tentatively, D is TRBD2 (6 bases). The germline V gene encodes CDR1 LGHDT and CDR2 YNNKEL (reference sequence). The CDR3 is 13 amino acids. The V end lost 7 bases, the J end lost 7 bases, and 14 bases lay between the germline ends. The CDR3 sequence is CASMRRRGNEQFF. The CDR3 DNA reads as TGTGCCAGCATGAGGAGGCGGGGAAATGAGCAGTTCTTC.

The chain links TRBV12-5 to TRBJ2-3, with TRBD2 matching 9 bases. Germline V CDR1 and CDR2: LGHNT, FRNRAP. The CDR3 length is 16 residues. The junction had 7 bases not matched to a gene; V was cut back by 6 bases and J by 0 bases. The CDR3 protein is CASGPPAGGSTDTQYF. The CDR3 DNA reads TGTGCTAGTGGCCCCCCCGCGGGGGGGAGCACAGATACGCAGTATTTT.

V usage is TRBV19 and J usage is TRBJ1-4; D gene ambiguous. The length of the CDR3 is 13 residues. Per the germline V gene, CDR1 is LNHDA and CDR2 is SQIVND (reference sequence). V lost 4 bases and J 8 bases, leaving 11 bases between the germline ends. CDR3 coding DNA: TGTGCCAGTAGTAGTCGGAGGGTCGAAAAACTGTTTTTT. Translated: CASSSRRVEKLFF.

The chain recombines TRBV11-3 with TRBJ2-2, with 7 positions matching TRBD2. The CDR3 is made up of 15 amino acids. V shed 1 base, J shed 3 bases, and the junction held 2 bases outside the gene matches. The germline V gene has CDR1 SGHNT and CDR2 YENEEA. In nucleotides, the CDR3 is TGTGCCAGCAGCTTAGGAGGGAGGGACACCGGGGAGCTGTTTTTT. Residues: CASSLGGRDTGELFF.

This clone was found once. The chain combines TRBV5-6 with TRBJ1-3, with 7 bases aligning to TRBD1. V gave up 0 bases and J gave up 3 bases; unmatched junction bases: 6. Germline assignment: CDR1 SGHDT and CDR2 YYEEEE. The CDR3 consists of 16 residues. CDR3 residues: CASSLGSRGNGNTIYF. Here the CDR3 DNA reads TGTGCCAGCAGCTTGGGCTCCAGGGGGAATGGAAACACCATATATTTT.

This rearrangement joins TRBV5-5 to TRBJ1-6; 8 bases map to TRBD1. The CDR3 consists of 13 residues. Germline V CDR1 and CDR2: SGHKS, YYEKEE (reference sequence). J was trimmed by 10 bases and V by 4 bases; bases with no gene match: 4. The CDR3 loop reads CASSQTGESPLHF. The CDR3 region has the DNA TGTGCCAGCAGCCAGACAGGGGAATCACCCCTCCACTTT.

This clone was counted only a few times. The V gene is TRBV11-2, the J gene TRBJ2-6; no clear D gene. CDR3 length equals 16 residues. Germline values: CDR1 SGHAT, CDR2 FQNNGV. Trimming pared 1 base from V and 2 bases from J, leaving 9 bases between. The CDR3: CASSLVWAAGANVLTF. For the CDR3, the DNA is TGTGCCAGCAGCTTAGTTTGGGCAGCTGGGGCCAACGTCCTGACTTTC.

This clone was observed a handful of times. The V call is TRBV5-1, the J call TRBJ1-6; D unresolved. The CDR3 is made up of 16 amino acids. V was cut by 1 base and J by 0 bases, with 8 bases left in between. Germline CDR1 and CDR2: SGHRS and YFSETQ. DNA of the CDR3: TGCGCCAGCAGCTTGTCGATTAGCTCCTATAATTCACCCCTCCACTTT. Protein sequence: CASSLSISSYNSPLHF.

This sequence joins TRBV2 and TRBJ2-5, with D possibly matching TRBD1 (6 bases). V lost 1 base and J 8 bases, leaving 14 bases between the germline ends. CDR3 length: 14 residues. Germline V gives CDR1 SNHLY, CDR2 FYNNEI. In nucleotides, the CDR3 is TGTGCCAGCAGTGAAGAGGGCAGGGGCAGCACCCAGTACTTC. This sequence encodes CASSEEGRGSTQYF.

The rearrangement joins TRBV19 to TRBJ2-3; D gene ambiguous. The germline CDR1 and CDR2 sequences are LNHDA and SQIVND (reference sequence). Deletions cut 5 bases from V and 0 bases from J, with 9 bases between. This CDR3 spans 14 amino acids. The chain's CDR3 is CASSDTSSTDTQYF. The DNA of the CDR3 is TGTGCCAGTAGTGATACTTCTAGCACAGATACGCAGTATTTT.

The CDR3 region is CASLEGGGGAFTETQYF. The CDR3, as DNA: TGTGCCAGCCTGGAAGGAGGAGGGGGGGCCTTCACGGAGACCCAGTACTTC. This rearrangement joins TRBV2 to TRBJ2-5; possible D gene TRBD2, 7 bases. V lost 8 bases to trimming and J lost 5 bases, with 27 bases between them. The CDR3 spans 17 residues. Looked up from germline, CDR1 is SNHLY and CDR2 is FYNNEI.

This clone has a handful of counts. This chain connects TRBV11-2 to TRBJ2-2; TRBD1 aligns across 10 bases. The CDR3 extends over 17 amino acids. Germline CDR1 SGHAT, CDR2 FQNNGV. V lost 6 bases, J lost 3 bases, and 10 bases stayed unmatched. The CDR3 protein is CASRGTGDYRDTGELFF. The CDR3 DNA follows: TGTGCCAGCAGAGGGACAGGGGATTATCGTGACACCGGGGAGCTGTTTTTT.

Concerning this clone: The same CDR3 can be traced to other DNA sequences in this sample. This chain connects TRBV15 to TRBJ1-5, with 9 bases aligning to TRBD1. From germline, CDR1 is LNHNV and CDR2 YYDKDF (reference sequence). The CDR3 sequence is 17 residues long. J lost 2 bases, V lost 1 base, and 6 bases had no gene match. This CDR3 reads CATSRARTGVGNQPQHF. The CDR3 coding sequence is TGTGCCACCAGCAGAGCGAGGACAGGGGTGGGCAATCAGCCCCAGCATTTT.

The chain carries TRBV7-3 and TRBJ2-5; D uncertain. The V end was cut by 1 base, the J end by 1 base, with 4 bases between. CDR3 size: 13 residues. The germline gives CDR1 SGHTA, CDR2 FQGTGA. In nucleotides, the CDR3 is TGTGCCAGCAGCTTAAGGGCCCAAGAGACCCAGTACTTC. Translated, it gives CASSLRAQETQYF.

This chain uses TRBV27 with TRBJ1-5; D is uncertain. The CDR3 runs 11 residues. Germline-derived CDR1 and CDR2 are MNHEY and SMNVEV (reference sequence). Deletions cut 7 bases from V and 5 bases from J, with 6 bases between. This CDR3 is CASNFHQPQHF. CDR3 DNA sequence: TGTGCCAGCAACTTCCATCAGCCCCAGCATTTT.

V usage is TRBV29-1 and J usage is TRBJ1-2; 9 bases align to TRBD1. V lost 5 bases, J lost 2 bases, and 6 bases stayed unmatched. There are 14 residues in the CDR3. CDR1 SQVTM and CDR2 ANQGSEA come from the germline V gene. In DNA form, the CDR3 reads TGCAGCGTTACTTTGGGACAGGGAAACTATGGCTACACCTTC. Translating it yields CSVTLGQGNYGYTF.

V and J are TRBV28 and TRBJ2-2; D not certain. Germline V gene lookup returns CDR1 MDHEN and CDR2 SYDVKM. V lost 2 bases, J lost 7 bases, and 5 bases lay in between. The CDR3 is 12 amino acids. CDR3: CASSLEVGELFF. The CDR3 coding sequence is TGTGCCAGCAGTTTAGAGGTCGGGGAGCTGTTTTTT.

This sequence joins TRBV20-1 and TRBJ1-4; unclear D gene. Germline V gives CDR1 DFQATT, CDR2 SNEGSKA (reference sequence). Between the trimmed V and J ends, which lost 3 bases and 4 bases, there was a span of 3 bases. The CDR3 loop spans 11 amino acids. The CDR3 nucleotides read TGCAGTGCTAGCAGTAATGAAAAACTGTTTTTT. Encoded protein: CSASSNEKLFF.

In its sample, this clone was seen a few times. V is TRBV3-1 (or the pseudogene TRBV3-2) and J is TRBJ1-2; possible D gene TRBD1, 5 bases. The V end lost 1 base, the J end lost 8 bases, and 14 bases lay between the germline ends. CDR1 and CDR2 from the germline V gene are LGHDT and YNNKEL (reference sequence). The CDR3 has 14 residues. CDR3 nucleotides: TGTGCCAGCAGCCAAGGTTTGGCAGGGATCGGCTACACCTTC. This encodes CASSQGLAGIGYTF.

The chain combines TRBV19 with TRBJ2-3, with 11 bases that match TRBD2. In germline, CDR1 is LNHDA, CDR2 SQIVND (reference sequence). V was clipped by 5 bases and J by 0 bases; unmatched bases: 16. The CDR3 has 20 amino acids. The CDR3 DNA is TGTGCCAGTAGTCCACTGGGGGGGACGACTAGCGGGGTGAGCACAGATACGCAGTATTTT. As protein: CASSPLGGTTSGVSTDTQYF. Full variable domain (outside the CDR3, taken from reference TRBV19 and TRBJ2-3): DGGITQSPKYLFRKEGQNVTLSCEQNLNHDAMYWYRQDPGQGLRLIYYSQIVNDFQKGDIAEGYSVSREKKESFPLTVTSAQKNPTAFYLCASSPLGGTTSGVSTDTQYFGPGTRLTVL.

The rearrangement joins TRBV15 to TRBJ1-5, with no clear D. CDR1 LNHNV and CDR2 YYDKDF come from the germline V gene (reference sequence). V was cut by 5 bases and J by 0 bases, with 8 bases left in between. The CDR3 has 14 residues. The CDR3, as DNA: TGTGCCACCAGCTCCAGGCTTAGCAATCAGCCCCAGCATTTT. Protein: CATSSRLSNQPQHF.

The chain joins TRBV11-2 to TRBJ2-1; 9 nucleotides match TRBD2. V shed 1 base and J 2 bases; nucleotides not matched to a gene: 12. The CDR3 length is 19 residues. In germline, CDR1 is SGHAT, CDR2 FQNNGV. The CDR3 reads CASSLGGSGGQTAYNEQFF. CDR3 DNA: TGTGCCAGCAGCTTAGGTGGTAGCGGGGGCCAGACAGCCTACAATGAGCAGTTCTTC.

The chain employs TRBV4-1 and TRBJ1-1; 7 bases match TRBD1. Looked up from germline, CDR1 is MGHRA and CDR2 is YSYEKL. Unmatched junction bases numbered 8, after V lost 4 bases and J lost 6 bases. The CDR3 totals 14 residues. Here the CDR3 reads CASSPLDRVAEAFF. The CDR3 nucleotides are TGCGCCAGCAGCCCACTCGACAGGGTCGCTGAAGCTTTCTTT.

The genes are TRBV2 and TRBJ1-2; D is unclear. Germline V gene lookup returns CDR1 SNHLY and CDR2 FYNNEI. Trimming removed 5 bases at V and 2 bases at J, with 6 bases between. The CDR3 has 12 residues. CDR3 DNA: TGTGCCAGCAGTCCCCGGAACTATGGCTACACCTTC. Protein product: CASSPRNYGYTF. Full variable domain (remainder filled in from reference TRBV2 and TRBJ1-2): EPEVTQTPSHQVTQMGQEVILRCVPISNHLYFYWYRQILGQKVEFLVSFYNNEISEKSEIFDDQFSVERPDGSNFTLKIRSTKLEDSAMYFCASSPRNYGYTFGSGTRLTVV.

CDR3 in DNA: TGTGCCAGCAGGGTGGACAGGGGGTCCTACGAGCAGTACTTC. Its protein product is CASRVDRGSYEQYF. The genes are TRBV6-5 and TRBJ2-7; 10 nucleotides match TRBD1. There are 14 residues in the CDR3. The J segment lost 1 base and the V segment lost 6 bases, leaving 3 bases of the junction unmatched. Germline V gene data show CDR1 as MNHEY and CDR2 as SVGAGI.